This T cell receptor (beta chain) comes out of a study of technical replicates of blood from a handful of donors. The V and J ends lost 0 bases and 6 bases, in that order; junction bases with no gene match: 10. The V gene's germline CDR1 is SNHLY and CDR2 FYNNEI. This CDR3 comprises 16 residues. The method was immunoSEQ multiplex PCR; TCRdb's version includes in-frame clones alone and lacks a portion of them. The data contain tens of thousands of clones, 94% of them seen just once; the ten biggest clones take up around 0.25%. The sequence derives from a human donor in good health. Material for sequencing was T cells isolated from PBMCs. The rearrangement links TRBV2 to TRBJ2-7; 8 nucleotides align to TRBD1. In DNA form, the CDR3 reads TGTGCCAGCAGTGAAGCAGAAGGACAGGGTTTTGGCGAGCAGTACTTC. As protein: CASSEAEGQGFGEQYF.